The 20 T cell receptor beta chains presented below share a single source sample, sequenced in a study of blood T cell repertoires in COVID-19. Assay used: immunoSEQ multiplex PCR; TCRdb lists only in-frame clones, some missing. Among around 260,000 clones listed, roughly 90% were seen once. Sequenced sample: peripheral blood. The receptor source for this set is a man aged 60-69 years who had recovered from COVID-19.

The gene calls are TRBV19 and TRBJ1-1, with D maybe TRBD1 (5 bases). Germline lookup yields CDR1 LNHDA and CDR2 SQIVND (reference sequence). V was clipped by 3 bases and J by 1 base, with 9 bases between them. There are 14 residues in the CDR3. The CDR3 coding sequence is TGTGCCAGTAGTATCCCAGGGCCGAACACTGAAGCTTTCTTT. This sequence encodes CASSIPGPNTEAFF.

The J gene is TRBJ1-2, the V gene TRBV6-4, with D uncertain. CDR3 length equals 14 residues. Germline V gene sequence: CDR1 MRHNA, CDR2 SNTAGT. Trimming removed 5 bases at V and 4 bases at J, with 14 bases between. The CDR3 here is CASSPFAGSYGYTF. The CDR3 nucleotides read TGTGCCAGCAGTCCTTTCGCCGGGTCCTATGGCTACACCTTC.

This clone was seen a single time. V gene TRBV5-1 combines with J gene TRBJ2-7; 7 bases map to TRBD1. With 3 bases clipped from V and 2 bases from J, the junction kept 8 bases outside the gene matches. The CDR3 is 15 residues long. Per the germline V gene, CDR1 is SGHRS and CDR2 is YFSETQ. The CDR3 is CASSSSGQTAYEQYF. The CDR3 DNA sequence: TGCGCCAGCAGCTCTTCGGGACAGACAGCCTACGAGCAGTACTTC.

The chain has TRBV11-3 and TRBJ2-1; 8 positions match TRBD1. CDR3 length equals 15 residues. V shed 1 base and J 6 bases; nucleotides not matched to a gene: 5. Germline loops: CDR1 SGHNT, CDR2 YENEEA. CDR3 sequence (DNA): TGTGCCAGCAGCTTAGGAGGGACAGGATTCAATGAGCAGTTCTTC. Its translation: CASSLGGTGFNEQFF.

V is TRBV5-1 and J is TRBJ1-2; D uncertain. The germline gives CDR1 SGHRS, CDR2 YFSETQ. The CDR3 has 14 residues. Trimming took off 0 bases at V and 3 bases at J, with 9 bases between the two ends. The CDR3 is CASSLAPDYYGYTF. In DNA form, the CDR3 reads TGCGCCAGCAGCTTGGCCCCAGATTACTATGGCTACACCTTC.

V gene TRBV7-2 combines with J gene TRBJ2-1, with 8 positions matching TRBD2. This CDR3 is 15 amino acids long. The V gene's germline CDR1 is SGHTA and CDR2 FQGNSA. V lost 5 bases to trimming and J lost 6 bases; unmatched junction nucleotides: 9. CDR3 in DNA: TGTGCCAGCAGCCCCGGGGGGGTCAAACCCAATGAGCAGTTCTTC. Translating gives CASSPGGVKPNEQFF.

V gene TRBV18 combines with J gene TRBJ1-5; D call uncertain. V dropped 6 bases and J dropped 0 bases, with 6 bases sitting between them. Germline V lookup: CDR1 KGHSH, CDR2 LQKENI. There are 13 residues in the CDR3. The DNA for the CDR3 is TGTGCCAGCTCGCTCGGTAGCAATCAGCCCCAGCATTTT. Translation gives CASSLGSNQPQHF.

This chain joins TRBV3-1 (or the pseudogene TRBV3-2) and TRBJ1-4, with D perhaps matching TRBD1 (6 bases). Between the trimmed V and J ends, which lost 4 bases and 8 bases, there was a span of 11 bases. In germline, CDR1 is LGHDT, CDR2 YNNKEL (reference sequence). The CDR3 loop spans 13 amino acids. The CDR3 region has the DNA TGTGCCAGCAGCCTCCTAGGGGGAGAAAAACTGTTTTTT. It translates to CASSLLGGEKLFF.

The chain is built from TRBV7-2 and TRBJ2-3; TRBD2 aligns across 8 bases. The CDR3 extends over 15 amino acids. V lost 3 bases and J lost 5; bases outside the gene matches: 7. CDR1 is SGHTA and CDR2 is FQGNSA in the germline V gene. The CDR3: CASSFERGGKDTQYF. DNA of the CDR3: TGTGCCAGCAGCTTTGAACGGGGGGGCAAAGATACGCAGTATTTT. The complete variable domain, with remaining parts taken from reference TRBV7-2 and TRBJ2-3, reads GAGVSQSPSNKVTEKGKDVELRCDPISGHTALYWYRQSLGQGLEFLIYFQGNSAPDKSGLPSDRFSAERTGGSVSTLTIQRTQQEDSAVYLCASSFERGGKDTQYFGPGTRLTVL.

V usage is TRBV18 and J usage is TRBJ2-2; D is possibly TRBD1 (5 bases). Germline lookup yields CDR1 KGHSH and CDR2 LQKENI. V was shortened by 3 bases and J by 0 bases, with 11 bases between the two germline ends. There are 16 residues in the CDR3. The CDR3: CASSPRQSANTGELFF. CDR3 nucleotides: TGTGCCAGCTCACCCCGACAGTCCGCGAACACCGGGGAGCTGTTTTTT.

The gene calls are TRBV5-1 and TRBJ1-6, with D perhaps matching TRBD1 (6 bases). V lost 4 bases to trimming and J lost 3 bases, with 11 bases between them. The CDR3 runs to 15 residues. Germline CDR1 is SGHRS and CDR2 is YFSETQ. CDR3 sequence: CASSDSGVYNSPLHF. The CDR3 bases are TGCGCCAGCAGCGATTCAGGGGTCTATAATTCACCCCTCCACTTT.

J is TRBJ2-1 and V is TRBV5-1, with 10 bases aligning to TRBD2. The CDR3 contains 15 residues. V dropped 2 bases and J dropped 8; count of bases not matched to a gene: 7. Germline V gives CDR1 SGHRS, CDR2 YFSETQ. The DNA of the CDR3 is TGCGCCAGCAGCTTCCAAGCGGGGGGGCCCGATGAGCAGTTCTTC. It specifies CASSFQAGGPDEQFF.

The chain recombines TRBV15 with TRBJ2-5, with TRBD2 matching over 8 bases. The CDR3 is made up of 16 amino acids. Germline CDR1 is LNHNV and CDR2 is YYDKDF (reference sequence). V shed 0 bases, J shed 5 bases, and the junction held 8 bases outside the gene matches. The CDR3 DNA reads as TGTGCCACCAGCAGAGATGGACGGGGGGGCCGGGAGACCCAGTACTTC. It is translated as CATSRDGRGGRETQYF. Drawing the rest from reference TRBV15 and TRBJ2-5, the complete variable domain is DAMVIQNPRYQVTQFGKPVTLSCSQTLNHNVMYWYQQKSSQAPKLLFHYYDKDFNNEADTPDNFQSRRPNTSFCFLDIRSPGLGDTAMYLCATSRDGRGGRETQYFGPGTRLLVL.

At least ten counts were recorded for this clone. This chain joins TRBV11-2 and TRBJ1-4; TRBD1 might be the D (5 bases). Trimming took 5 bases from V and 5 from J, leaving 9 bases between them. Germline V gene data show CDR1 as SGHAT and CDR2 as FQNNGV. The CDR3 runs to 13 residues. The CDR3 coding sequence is TGTGCCAGCAGCCGGAGGGGAAATGAAAAACTGTTTTTT. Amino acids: CASSRRGNEKLFF.

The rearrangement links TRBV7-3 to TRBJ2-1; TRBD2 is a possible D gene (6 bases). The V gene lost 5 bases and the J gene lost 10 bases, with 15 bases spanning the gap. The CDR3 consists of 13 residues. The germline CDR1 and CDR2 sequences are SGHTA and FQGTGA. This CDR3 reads CASSNSRREEQFF. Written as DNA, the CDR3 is TGTGCCAGCAGCAACTCGAGGAGGGAGGAGCAGTTCTTC.

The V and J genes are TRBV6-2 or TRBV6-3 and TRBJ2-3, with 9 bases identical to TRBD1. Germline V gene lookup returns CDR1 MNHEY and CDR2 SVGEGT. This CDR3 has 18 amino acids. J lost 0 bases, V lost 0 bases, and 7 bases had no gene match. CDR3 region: CASSYSGGDRASTDTQYF. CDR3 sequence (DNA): TGTGCCAGCAGTTACTCAGGAGGGGACAGGGCCAGCACAGATACGCAGTATTTT.

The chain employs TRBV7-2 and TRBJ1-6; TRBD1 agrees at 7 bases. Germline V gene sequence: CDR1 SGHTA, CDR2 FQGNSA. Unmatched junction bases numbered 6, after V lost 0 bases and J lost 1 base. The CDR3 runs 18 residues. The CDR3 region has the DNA TGTGCCAGCAGCTTAGCAAGACAGGGTTGGTCCTATAATTCACCCCTCCACTTT. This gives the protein CASSLARQGWSYNSPLHF.

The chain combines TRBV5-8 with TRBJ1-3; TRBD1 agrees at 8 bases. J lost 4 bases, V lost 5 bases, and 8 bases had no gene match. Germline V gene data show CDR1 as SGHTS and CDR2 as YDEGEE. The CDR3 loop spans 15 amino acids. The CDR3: CASRPPQGGGNTIYF. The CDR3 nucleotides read TGTGCCAGCAGGCCCCCACAGGGGGGAGGAAACACCATATATTTT.

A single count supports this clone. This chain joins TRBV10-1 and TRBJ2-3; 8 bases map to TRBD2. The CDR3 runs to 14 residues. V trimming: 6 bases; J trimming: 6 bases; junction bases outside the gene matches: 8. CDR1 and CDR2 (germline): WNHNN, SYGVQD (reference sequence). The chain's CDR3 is CASRDSGAGDTQYF. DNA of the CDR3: TGCGCCAGCAGGGATAGCGGGGCGGGGGATACGCAGTATTTT.

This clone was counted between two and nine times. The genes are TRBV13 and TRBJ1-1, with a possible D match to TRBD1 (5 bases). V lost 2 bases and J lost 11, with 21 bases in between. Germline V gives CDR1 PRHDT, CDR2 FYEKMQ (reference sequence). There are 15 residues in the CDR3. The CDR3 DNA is TGTGCCAGCAGCTTACAATTGGGACTTATAGACGGCGCTTTCTTT. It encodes CASSLQLGLIDGAFF.